This is a list of T cell receptor beta chains from one sample in a study of blood T cell repertoires in COVID-19. Sequencing used immunoSEQ multiplex PCR; TCRdb keeps in-frame clones, though not all of them. The table has 300,000 or so clones, less than 90% seen once. Material for sequencing was PBMCs or T cells enriched from blood (not recorded which). The source is a young woman who had recovered from COVID-19. The CDR3 runs from the conserved cysteine through the conserved F or W. The D gene is left open where the match is weak. Size is stated for part of the rows, as once, few or many counts, or as a class when the clone is expanded.

v_gene: TRBV30
d_gene: .
len: 12
abundance: .
CDR3aa: CAWSRGKNIQYF

v_gene: TRBV19
d_gene: TRBD2
len: 13
abundance: .
CDR3aa: CASRSGGYNEQFF

v_gene: TRBV5-6
d_gene: .
len: 13
abundance: .
CDR3aa: CASRLPEAYEQFF

v_gene: TRBV10-3
d_gene: TRBD2
len: 16
abundance: .
CDR3aa: CAISDYTSGDTDTQYF

v_gene: TRBV28
d_gene: .
len: 14
abundance: few
CDR3aa: CASSSTGLSYEQYF

v_gene: TRBV7-2
d_gene: TRBD2
len: 17
abundance: .
CDR3aa: CASSLGPSGQGTDTQYF

v_gene: TRBV6-5
d_gene: .
len: 15
abundance: .
CDR3aa: CASSYSAAGAYEQYF

v_gene: TRBV10-3
d_gene: .
len: 17
abundance: once
CDR3aa: CAIRSYYRDAGANVLTF

v_gene: TRBV5-5
d_gene: TRBD1
len: 15
abundance: .
CDR3aa: CASSSPGTGNYGYTF

v_gene: TRBV27
d_gene: TRBD1
len: 13
abundance: .
CDR3aa: CASGRDSTYEQYF